This is a list of T cell receptor beta chains from one sample in a study of blood T cell repertoires in COVID-19. Data came from immunoSEQ multiplex PCR; TCRdb stores just in-frame clones and leaves some out. Here the sample spans 70,000 to 85,000 clones, around 86% being singletons. Sequencing was done on a sample of peripheral blood. Receptors originate from a human donor in a cohort sampled during active COVID-19. The CDR3 runs from the conserved cysteine through the conserved F or W. A D gene is named only where the DNA matches it firmly. Rows give clone size only sometimes, using once, few, many, or a class for an expanded clone.

size | D | J | V | CDR3 | DNA
. | TRBD2 | TRBJ2-5 | TRBV9 | CASSDGASGGADETQYF | TGTGCCAGCTCAGATGGGGCTAGCGGGGGGGCAGATGAGACCCAGTACTTC
few | TRBD1 | TRBJ1-2 | TRBV6-5 | CAATPRTGHDYGYTF | TGTGCCGCCACCCCCAGGACAGGACATGACTATGGCTACACCTTC
once | TRBD1 | TRBJ1-6 | TRBV7-9 | CASSLATTGVNSPLHF | TGTGCCAGCAGCTTAGCGACAACAGGGGTTAATTCACCCCTCCACTTT
. | . | TRBJ2-7 | TRBV14 | CASKVRSSSYEQYF | TGTGCCAGCAAAGTCCGGTCCTCCTCCTACGAGCAGTACTTC
. | . | TRBJ2-2 | TRBV7-3 | CASSPFANTGELFF | TGTGCCAGCAGCCCGTTCGCGAACACCGGGGAGCTGTTTTTT
. | TRBD2 | TRBJ2-1 | TRBV5-1 | CASSSGTSENNEQFF | TGCGCCAGCAGCTCCGGGACTAGCGAAAACAATGAGCAGTTCTTC
. | TRBD1 | TRBJ1-2 | TRBV2 | CASSLQGDYGYTF | TGTGCCAGCAGTTTACAGGGGGACTATGGCTACACCTTC
. | TRBD1 | TRBJ1-5 | TRBV5-6 | CASSRQGAKGNQPQHF | TGTGCCAGCAGCCGGCAGGGGGCGAAGGGCAATCAGCCCCAGCATTTT
. | . | TRBJ1-5 | TRBV4-2 | CASSRAGQRNQPQHF | TGTGCCAGCAGCCGAGCGGGACAACGCAATCAGCCCCAGCATTTT
. | TRBD2 | TRBJ2-1 | TRBV5-1 | CASSLGLASYNEQFF | TGCGCCAGCAGCTTAGGACTAGCCTCCTACAATGAGCAGTTCTTC
. | . | TRBJ2-7 | TRBV5-6 | CASSQIGSPGQYF | TGTGCCAGCAGCCAGATTGGCTCGCCGGGGCAGTACTTC
. | . | TRBJ2-1 | TRBV11-2 | CASSLPTYRVTAYNEQFF | TGTGCCAGCAGCTTACCTACCTACAGGGTTACGGCTTACAATGAGCAGTTCTTC
. | TRBD1 | TRBJ2-7 | TRBV18 | CASSQGQGGYEQYF | TGTGCCAGCTCCCAGGGACAGGGGGGGTACGAGCAGTACTTC
. | TRBD2 | TRBJ2-7 | TRBV4-1 | CASSHKGLAVPYEQYF | TGCGCCAGCAGCCACAAGGGACTAGCGGTACCCTACGAGCAGTACTTC
once | TRBD1 | TRBJ1-1 | TRBV19 | CASSRDRGTEAFF | TGTGCCAGTAGCCGAGACAGGGGAACTGAAGCTTTCTTT
few | TRBD2 | TRBJ2-2 | TRBV9 | CASSVAGGATGELFF | TGTGCCAGCAGCGTAGCCGGGGGGGCTACCGGGGAGCTGTTTTTT
. | . | TRBJ1-3 | TRBV24-1 | CATSDTGPSGNTIYF | TGTGCCACCAGTGATACAGGGCCCAGCGGAAACACCATATATTTT
. | TRBD1 | TRBJ1-1 | TRBV5-1 | CASSVRTGGTEAFF | TGCGCCAGCAGCGTCCGGACAGGGGGAACTGAAGCTTTCTTT
. | . | TRBJ1-5 | TRBV9 | CASSVDDRGSNQPQHF | TGTGCCAGCAGCGTAGACGATCGAGGGTCCAATCAGCCCCAGCATTTT
. | . | TRBJ1-6 | TRBV2 | CASSHMDSPLHF | TGTGCCAGCTCACATATGGATTCACCCCTCCACTTT
once | TRBD2 | TRBJ2-3 | TRBV5-1 | CASSLLAGGGTDTQYF | TGCGCCAGCAGCTTGCTAGCGGGAGGGGGGACAGATACGCAGTATTTT
once | . | TRBJ2-3 | TRBV7-3 | CASSPEGWTDTQYF | TGTGCCAGCAGCCCGGAGGGGTGGACAGATACGCAGTATTTT
. | . | TRBJ2-2 | TRBV4-2 | CASSQDAGTSTGELFF | TGTGCCAGCAGCCAAGATGCCGGGACATCGACCGGGGAGCTGTTTTTT
few | . | TRBJ1-3 | TRBV5-1 | CASSLAGGGSGNTIYF | TGCGCCAGCAGCTTGGCCGGCGGGGGCTCTGGAAACACCATATATTTT
. | TRBD2 | TRBJ2-3 | TRBV5-1 | CASSLPSGNTDTQYF | TGCGCCAGCAGCTTGCCTAGCGGGAACACAGATACGCAGTATTTT
. | . | TRBJ1-2 | TRBV27 | CASSLGPSRGNYGYTF | TGTGCCAGCAGTTTAGGCCCAAGCCGAGGGAACTATGGCTACACCTTC
. | TRBD2 | TRBJ2-4 | TRBV3-1/TRBV3-2 | CASSQGRGEVNIQYF | TGTGCCAGCAGCCAAGGGCGGGGGGAGGTAAACATTCAGTACTTC
. | . | TRBJ1-2 | TRBV9 | CASSAPGRDKGYTF | TGTGCCAGCAGCGCCCCTGGACGGGACAAAGGCTACACCTTC
. | TRBD1 | TRBJ2-1 | TRBV7-3 | CASSLQGTVSYNEQFF | TGTGCCAGCAGCTTACAGGGGACAGTTTCCTACAATGAGCAGTTCTTC
. | TRBD2 | TRBJ2-7 | TRBV30 | CAWNPPPPSGGTYEQYF | TGTGCCTGGAACCCCCCTCCCCCTAGCGGCGGGACCTACGAGCAGTACTTC
once | . | TRBJ2-4 | TRBV4-2 | CASSQNQELAKNIQYF | TGTGCCAGCAGCCAAAATCAAGAGCTAGCCAAAAACATTCAGTACTTC
. | TRBD1 | TRBJ2-3 | TRBV5-1 | CASSLQGPRDTQYF | TGCGCCAGCAGCTTACAGGGGCCCCGAGATACGCAGTATTTT
. | TRBD2 | TRBJ2-3 | TRBV18 | CASSRYAGEADTQYF | TGTGCCAGCTCACGTTATGCGGGAGAGGCAGATACGCAGTATTTT